This record looks at one T cell receptor delta chain sequence and its context. Taking its sample share into account, this clone is medium-sized (0.01 to 0.1%). This clone's antigen is unknown. Possible read error: a much larger clone is one base away. Sequencing instrument: Illumina MiSeq. Per the authors' processing: For the publicity analysis, the Vgamma9Vdelta2 and nonVgamma9Vdelta2 bulk CDR3 files from each subject were merged to form one combined repertoire per subject. CDR3 publicity was scored from 0 to 19 by checking each amino acid sequence across 9 single-cell datasets and 10 or so bulk repertoires, using base R and dplyr. Clonotypes were called again by TCRdb from the public reads via CATT, and duplicate nucleotide sequences were then merged into one entry. The V and J calls, along with clone size, are taken from TCRdb and not from the paper's own processing. Counted in this sample were about 320 delta-chain clones; about 10% of them appeared once. In total, the top ten clones hold under 45% of the sample.

The CDR3 numbers 20 residues from cysteine through phenylalanine. The sequence is cut down to CDR3 DNA, 60 bases in frame from base 1. CDR1 TSWWSYY and CDR2 QGS are derived from the germline V gene. The data derive from a study of fetal and pediatric gammadelta thymocytes (dated by TCRdb to 2021 to 2024). With respect to the entire study: Previously published data and newly generated, unpublished data were combined in the bulk gammadelta thymocyte repertoires, which were used to strengthen a single-cell study of gammadelta thymocyte development. Bulk TCR repertoire data were added to increase subject numbers and strengthen the CDR3 publicity analysis. Previously published data (refs 27,28) and unpublished data were combined in the bulk gammadelta thymocyte repertoires. The set of bulk gammadelta thymocyte repertoires included around ten subjects in total: 3 fetal thymus donors and 7 pediatric thymus donors. The research as a whole found: Compared with post-natal repertoires, fetal gammadelta thymocyte repertoires were previously reported to be enriched for TRDV2, TRGV8 and TRGV9 usage, low N additions and public CDR3s.

For staining, thymocytes received Zombie NIR viability dye along with antibodies against CD3 (UCHT1), TCRgammadelta (11F2), TCRVgamma9 (IMMU360) and TCRVdelta2 (IMMU389). From human fetal and pediatric thymuses, sorted Vgamma9Vdelta2 and nonVgamma9Vdelta2 gammadelta thymocytes were used to generate bulk TRD and TRG CDR3 repertoires separately. Pediatric thymus tissue was obtained in Belgium from children undergoing cardiac surgery. The pediatric thymus donors in the study ranged in age from roughly 1 to 11 years. As previously described, thymic cell suspensions were prepared from both fetal and post-natal thymuses. NonVgamma9Vdelta2 thymocytes were sorted as CD3+ gammadeltaTCR+ cells lacking the Vgamma9+Vdelta2+ phenotype. A FACS Aria III cell sorter (BD Biosciences) was used for cell sorting.

The sample was non-Vgamma9Vdelta2 gamma-delta T cells from the thymus. Reading the label with the study, this specimen's cell subset or site is: CD3+gammadeltaTCR+ thymocytes not co-expressing Vgamma9 and Vdelta2. The chain links TRDV1 with TRDJ1, with the D gene not clear enough to name. The sequence derives from a child who underwent cardiac surgery and was recorded as healthy. The DNA sequence is given as TGTGCTCTTGGGAAACTAATGGCTCTCCCCCTGCAACCCCAGTTTCCCAAACTCATCTTT. Protein translation: CALGKLMALPLQPQFPKLIF.